This T cell receptor beta chain was captured by sequencing in a study of T cells in Graves' hyperthyroidism and ophthalmopathy. General study results and limits: Most expanded thyroid clonotypes above 0.001 also appeared in blood.

Researchers took RNA transcripts and amplified the TCR beta CDR3 regions from them. First-round RT-PCR with HTBI primers amplified the TCR CDR3 region. From the multiplex PCR reads, TCRdb called clonotypes with MiXCR, one entry per CDR3 protein. The repertoire holds around 300,000 distinct CDR3 sequences, with 20% to 25% as singletons. A Clinical Activity Score of at least 3, a NOSPECS grade of at least 4 and a duration under 3 months were recorded in the ophthalmopathy patients. PBMCs were derived from under 13 ml fresh peripheral blood. The germline V gene encodes CDR1 MDHEN and CDR2 SYDVKM. With 1 base clipped from V and 5 bases from J, the junction kept 4 bases outside the gene matches. This CDR3 comprises 14 residues. This clonotype came up a few times. The antigen is unknown.

This receptor was obtained from a man aged 30-40 years with Graves' ophthalmopathy. The sample taken for sequencing was blood. The chain uses TRBV28 and TRBJ2-7; 8 bases fit TRBD2. The CDR3 nucleotides are TGTGCCAGCAGTTTATTAAGCGGGAGTCACGAGCAGTACTTC. It codes for CASSLLSGSHEQYF.